The 32 T cell receptor beta chains below come from one sample, sequenced in a study of identifying expanded T cells in peripheral blood. Using immunoSEQ multiplex PCR, the repertoire was profiled, and TCRdb retains in-frame clones only, with some absent. The sample consists of approximately 97,000 clones, around 88% of them appearing once. Sequenced material: blood. The receptors here all came from a person between 18 and 69 years old in good health.

The DNA for the CDR3 is TGTGCCAGCAGGCCAGGACAGGGGGTGGGTGAGCAGTTCTTC. Its protein product is CASRPGQGVGEQFF. The chain links TRBV7-2 to TRBJ2-1; 10 bases fit TRBD1. In germline, CDR1 is SGHTA, CDR2 FQGNSA. The CDR3 length is 14 residues. Losses at the gene ends were 6 bases for V and 9 bases for J; bases not matched to a gene: 8.

This chain uses TRBV7-2 with TRBJ1-6; 7 nucleotides line up with TRBD1. The V segment lost 3 bases and the J segment 6 bases; nucleotides outside the gene matches: 5. The CDR3 runs to 15 residues. The germline gives CDR1 SGHTA, CDR2 FQGNSA. The CDR3 region has the DNA TGTGCCAGCAGCTTGGCGACAGGGTCTAATTCACCCCTCCACTTT. Encoded protein: CASSLATGSNSPLHF. Variable domain in full (rest from reference TRBV7-2 and TRBJ1-6): GAGVSQSPSNKVTEKGKDVELRCDPISGHTALYWYRQSLGQGLEFLIYFQGNSAPDKSGLPSDRFSAERTGGSVSTLTIQRTQQEDSAVYLCASSLATGSNSPLHFGNGTRLTVT.

The chain carries TRBV11-2 and TRBJ1-2; D unresolved. V was pared by 5 bases and J by 0 bases, with 7 bases between. The CDR3 spans 13 residues. CDR1 is SGHAT, CDR2 FQNNGV, per germline. The CDR3 region has the DNA TGTGCCAGCAGCCGGGATACTAACTATGGCTACACCTTC. It translates to CASSRDTNYGYTF.

The V and J genes are TRBV7-6 and TRBJ2-5, with a weak D call TRBD1 (6 bases). There are 16 residues in the CDR3. The germline CDR1 and CDR2 sequences are SGHVS and FNYEAQ. The V and J ends lost 2 bases and 2 bases respectively, with 15 bases between them. Here the CDR3 reads CASSLMGAAIQETQYF. In DNA, the CDR3 is TGTGCCAGCAGCTTAATGGGGGCGGCGATTCAAGAGACCCAGTACTTC.

The chain is built from TRBV7-9 and TRBJ2-7; TRBD1 matches at 8 bases. Germline V gene lookup returns CDR1 SEHNR and CDR2 FQNEAQ (reference sequence). The CDR3 is made up of 15 amino acids. Trimming at V came to 2 bases and at J to 6 bases, leaving 9 bases not matched to a gene. CDR3 protein: CASSLSDRVQGEQYF. The CDR3 nucleotides are TGTGCCAGCAGCTTATCGGACAGGGTGCAGGGCGAGCAGTACTTC.

J is TRBJ2-1 and V is TRBV14; 7 bases are shared with TRBD2. Germline assignment: CDR1 SGHDN and CDR2 FVKESK. Trimming took 4 bases from V and 4 from J; bases not matched to a gene: 10. The CDR3 is made up of 16 amino acids. CDR3 sequence reads: CASSLLRGLVYNEQFF. The CDR3 DNA reads TGTGCCAGCAGCCTGCTGCGGGGGTTGGTATACAATGAGCAGTTCTTC.

The genes are TRBV18 and TRBJ1-1, with a possible D match to TRBD1 (5 bases). The germline V and J ends were trimmed by 1 base and 2 bases, with 8 bases remaining between them. CDR1 and CDR2 (germline): KGHSH, LQKENI. There are 14 residues in the CDR3. The CDR3 is CASSPQGANTEAFF. The CDR3 region has the DNA TGTGCCAGCTCACCACAAGGGGCTAACACTGAAGCTTTCTTT.

The rearrangement uses TRBV7-8 and TRBJ1-4; 11 bases map to TRBD1. V shed 1 base and J 8 bases; nucleotides not matched to a gene: 3. CDR3 size: 15 residues. Germline loops: CDR1 SGHVS, CDR2 FQNEAQ. The CDR3 spells CASSLEDRGREKLFF. In DNA, the CDR3 is TGTGCCAGCAGCTTAGAGGACAGGGGGCGCGAAAAACTGTTTTTT.

The genes are TRBV19 and TRBJ1-2; D possibly corresponds to TRBD1 (5 bases). The germline CDR1 and CDR2 sequences are LNHDA and SQIVND (reference sequence). The length of the CDR3 is 13 residues. Trimming took 7 bases from V and 1 from J, leaving 10 bases between them. The CDR3 DNA follows: TGTGCCAGTACCCCAGACAGTAACTATGGCTACACCTTC. It specifies CASTPDSNYGYTF.

The V gene is TRBV7-2, the J gene TRBJ1-5, with 11 nucleotides matching TRBD1. The germline gives CDR1 SGHTA, CDR2 FQGNSA. Losses at the gene ends were 5 bases for V and 6 bases for J; bases not matched to a gene: 6. The CDR3 is 15 amino acids. CDR3 in amino acids: CASSRTGGMGQPQHF. The CDR3 coding sequence is TGTGCCAGCAGCCGGACAGGGGGCATGGGTCAGCCCCAGCATTTT.

This chain links TRBV7-6 with TRBJ2-1, with no clear D. Germline loops: CDR1 SGHVS, CDR2 FNYEAQ. V dropped 2 bases and J dropped 9 bases, with 5 bases sitting between them. The length of the CDR3 is 11 residues. The DNA of the CDR3 is TGTGCCAGCAGCTTACGGTTTGAGCAGTTCTTC. Translation: CASSLRFEQFF.

The chain is built from TRBV5-1 and TRBJ2-1; maybe TRBD1 (6 bases). Trimming left V 7 bases short and J 4 bases short, with 15 bases between. The length of the CDR3 is 14 residues. Germline loops: CDR1 SGHRS, CDR2 YFSETQ. The CDR3 sequence is CASRGSGQYNEQFF. The CDR3 DNA follows: TGCGCCAGCCGGGGATCGGGACAATACAATGAGCAGTTCTTC.

The rearrangement uses TRBV11-2 and TRBJ1-1; 8 nucleotides line up with TRBD1. V gave up 0 bases and J gave up 5 bases; unmatched junction bases: 2. CDR1 is SGHAT and CDR2 is FQNNGV in the germline V gene. CDR3 length: 14 residues. This CDR3 is CASSLDRGRTEAFF. The CDR3 DNA follows: TGTGCCAGCAGCTTAGACAGGGGGCGGACTGAAGCTTTCTTT.

The chain uses TRBV9 and TRBJ2-5; TRBD1 agrees at 8 bases. With V trimmed by 4 bases and J by 5 bases, 10 bases remained unmatched. CDR3 length: 15 amino acids. CDR1 and CDR2 from the germline V gene are SGDLS and YYNGEE. Here the CDR3 reads CASSLRTGRGETQYF. The CDR3 bases are TGTGCCAGCAGCCTACGGACAGGGAGAGGGGAGACCCAGTACTTC.

CDR3 residues: CSVVEGRGTNYGYTF. CDR3 in DNA: TGCAGCGTTGTCGAGGGTAGGGGGACTAACTATGGCTACACCTTC. The genes are TRBV29-1 and TRBJ1-2; possibly TRBD1 for D (6 bases). Germline V gene data show CDR1 as SQVTM and CDR2 as ANQGSEA. CDR3 length: 15 amino acids. Trimming left V 4 bases short and J 0 bases short, with 15 bases between.

This chain links TRBV7-2 with TRBJ1-2; 7 bases match TRBD1. From germline, CDR1 is SGHTA and CDR2 FQGNSA. The CDR3 has 12 amino acids. The trim removed 4 bases at V and 5 bases at J, leaving 1 base unmatched. The CDR3 spells CASSSQGYGYTF. In DNA form, the CDR3 reads TGTGCCAGCAGCTCACAGGGGTATGGCTACACCTTC.

This clone has a handful of counts. The genes are TRBV9 and TRBJ2-7; no reliable D call. CDR3 length: 15 amino acids. Deletions cut 4 bases from V and 1 base from J, with 15 bases between. Germline CDR1 is SGDLS and CDR2 is YYNGEE. CDR3 nucleotide sequence: TGTGCCAGCAGCCCTTCTCTACAAATTTCCTACGAGCAGTACTTC. This gives the protein CASSPSLQISYEQYF.

This rearrangement joins TRBV2 to TRBJ2-7, with D perhaps TRBD1 (5 bases). Trimming cost V 11 bases and J 2 bases, with 13 bases left between them. CDR1 is SNHLY and CDR2 is FYNNEI in the germline V gene. The CDR3 contains 12 residues. The CDR3 DNA reads as TGTGCCGGTCAGACAGATACCTACGAGCAGTACTTC. Protein sequence: CAGQTDTYEQYF.

The chain is built from TRBV20-1 and TRBJ2-7, with unresolved D. The germline V and J ends were trimmed by 3 bases and 5 bases, with 8 bases remaining between them. The CDR3 has 11 residues. The germline gives CDR1 DFQATT, CDR2 SNEGSKA (reference sequence). This chain's CDR3 is CSARILHEQYF. CDR3 sequence (DNA): TGCAGTGCTAGGATCCTGCACGAGCAGTACTTC.

The CDR3, as DNA: TGTGCCAGCAGTTACGGGGTACACAATGAGCAGTTCTTC. As protein: CASSYGVHNEQFF. The V gene is TRBV6-5, the J gene TRBJ2-1; D not certain. This CDR3 is built from 13 residues. Germline V gene sequence: CDR1 MNHEY, CDR2 SVGAGI. The V end lost 2 bases, the J end lost 5 bases, and 7 bases lay between the germline ends.

This sequence joins TRBV28 and TRBJ1-1, with D perhaps TRBD1 (6 bases). V was trimmed by 2 bases and J by 8 bases, leaving 9 bases between them. This CDR3 contains 12 residues. Germline loops: CDR1 MDHEN, CDR2 SYDVKM. CDR3 amino acids: CASSLQTGEAFF. Here the CDR3 DNA reads TGTGCCAGCAGTTTACAAACAGGGGAAGCTTTCTTT.

This chain links TRBV2 with TRBJ1-2; D is unresolved. The CDR3 sequence is 14 residues long. Germline CDR1 reads SNHLY; CDR2 reads FYNNEI. Trimming left V 4 bases short and J 2 bases short, with 11 bases between. Written as DNA, the CDR3 is TGTGCCAGCAGTGTTCGGAGCCTGAACTATGGCTACACCTTC. Its protein is CASSVRSLNYGYTF. Full variable domain (remainder filled in from reference TRBV2 and TRBJ1-2): EPEVTQTPSHQVTQMGQEVILRCVPISNHLYFYWYRQILGQKVEFLVSFYNNEISEKSEIFDDQFSVERPDGSNFTLKIRSTKLEDSAMYFCASSVRSLNYGYTFGSGTRLTVV.

V and J are TRBV28 and TRBJ1-6, with D hard to call. V was clipped by 6 bases and J by 6 bases, with 15 bases between them. The CDR3 totals 15 residues. From germline, CDR1 is MDHEN and CDR2 SYDVKM. The CDR3 reads CASSTGRPTNSPLHF. The CDR3 DNA sequence: TGTGCCAGCAGCACCGGTAGGCCTACTAATTCACCCCTCCACTTT.

This sequence joins TRBV18 and TRBJ2-7; D remains unclear. The CDR3 extends over 14 amino acids. Germline CDR1 is KGHSH and CDR2 is LQKENI. V lost 1 base and J lost 5, with 12 bases in between. The CDR3 here is CASSPLLGFDEQYF. For the CDR3, the DNA is TGTGCCAGCTCACCACTTCTTGGGTTTGACGAGCAGTACTTC.

The genes are TRBV19 and TRBJ1-5; a possible D gene is TRBD1 (5 bases). The CDR3 runs 14 residues. Trimming pared 7 bases from V and 3 bases from J, leaving 13 bases between. Looked up from germline, CDR1 is LNHDA and CDR2 is SQIVND (reference sequence). CDR3 sequence (DNA): TGTGCCAGTATGAAAAGGGACTCCAATCAGCCCCAGCATTTT. Translating it yields CASMKRDSNQPQHF. The entire variable domain, with the rest obtained from reference TRBV19 and TRBJ1-5, is as follows: DGGITQSPKYLFRKEGQNVTLSCEQNLNHDAMYWYRQDPGQGLRLIYYSQIVNDFQKGDIAEGYSVSREKKESFPLTVTSAQKNPTAFYLCASMKRDSNQPQHFGDGTRLSIL.

The chain carries TRBV5-8 and TRBJ2-5, with 7 positions matching TRBD2. The CDR3 loop spans 15 amino acids. The trim removed 4 bases at V and 5 bases at J, leaving 11 bases unmatched. The germline V gene encodes CDR1 SGHTS and CDR2 YDEGEE. The CDR3 region has the DNA TGTGCCAGCAGCAACGAACGGACTAGTGGGGAGACCCAGTACTTC. Its translation: CASSNERTSGETQYF. Full variable domain (remainder filled in from reference TRBV5-8 and TRBJ2-5): EAGVTQSPTHLIKTRGQQATLRCSPISGHTSVYWYQQALGLGLQFLLWYDEGEERNRGNFPPRFSGRQFPNYSSELNVNALELEDSALYLCASSNERTSGETQYFGPGTRLLVL.

This chain links TRBV5-4 with TRBJ2-1; TRBD2 agrees at 8 bases. The CDR3 is 15 residues long. The V gene end was trimmed by 0 bases and the J gene end by 1 base; junction bases not matched to a gene: 0. The germline gives CDR1 SGHNT, CDR2 YYREEE (reference sequence). The CDR3, as DNA: TGTGCCAGCAGCTTGGGCGGGGGGTCCTACAATGAGCAGTTCTTC. Residues: CASSLGGGSYNEQFF.

V and J are TRBV7-8 and TRBJ2-7; perhaps D is TRBD1 or TRBD2 (5 bases each). The CDR3 is made up of 15 amino acids. V was shortened by 5 bases and J by 3 bases, with 17 bases between the two germline ends. Germline V gene data show CDR1 as SGHVS and CDR2 as FQNEAQ. CDR3 sequence reads: CASSEAGAKNYEQYF. CDR3 bases: TGTGCCAGCAGCGAAGCCGGGGCTAAAAACTACGAGCAGTACTTC.

The V and J genes are TRBV5-4 and TRBJ1-3; D is uncertain. The V and J ends lost 1 base and 0 bases respectively, with 5 bases between them. The length of the CDR3 is 14 residues. Germline CDR1 reads SGHNT; CDR2 reads YYREEE (reference sequence). The CDR3 nucleotides are TGTGCCAGCAGCTTGTGGGCCTCTGGAAACACCATATATTTT. It translates to CASSLWASGNTIYF.

This chain uses TRBV19 with TRBJ2-1, with TRBD2 as a possible D gene (6 bases). CDR3 length: 14 amino acids. Germline V gene lookup returns CDR1 LNHDA and CDR2 SQIVND (reference sequence). The V gene lost 10 bases and the J gene lost 0 bases, with 13 bases spanning the gap. CDR3 nucleotide sequence: TGTGCCACCCAGCCGGGAGTCTCCTACAATGAGCAGTTCTTC. Amino acids: CATQPGVSYNEQFF.

V is TRBV2 and J is TRBJ2-7; weak D call: TRBD2 (6 bases). Trimming stripped 8 bases from V and 5 bases from J, with 19 bases between. This CDR3 contains 14 residues. Germline CDR1 and CDR2: SNHLY and FYNNEI. CDR3: CASLGPEGLDEQYF. The DNA of the CDR3 is TGTGCCAGCCTAGGGCCGGAGGGCCTGGACGAGCAGTACTTC.

The chain uses TRBV19 and TRBJ1-4, with TRBD1 identical over 10 bases. The CDR3 extends over 14 amino acids. V trimming: 6 bases; J trimming: 7 bases; junction bases outside the gene matches: 5. Germline assignment: CDR1 LNHDA and CDR2 SQIVND (reference sequence). The CDR3 sequence: CASRSTGGGEKLFF. The CDR3 DNA sequence: TGTGCCAGTAGATCGACAGGGGGCGGTGAAAAACTGTTTTTT.